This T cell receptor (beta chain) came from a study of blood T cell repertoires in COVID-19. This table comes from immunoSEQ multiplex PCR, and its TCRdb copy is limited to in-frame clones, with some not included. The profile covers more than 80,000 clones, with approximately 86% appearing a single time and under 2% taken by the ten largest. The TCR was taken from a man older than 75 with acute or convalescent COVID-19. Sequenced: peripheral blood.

The DNA for the CDR3 is TGTGCCAGCAGCGGGGTGAGCAATTCACCCCTCCACTTT. Amino acid sequence: CASSGVSNSPLHF. The chain recombines TRBV6-5 with TRBJ1-6; D is undetermined. Trimming stripped 6 bases from V and 7 bases from J, with 10 bases between. In germline, CDR1 is MNHEY, CDR2 SVGAGI. This CDR3 is 13 amino acids long.